This TCR beta chain was identified during a study of CD8+ T cells in alopecia areata. Study-level background: A regimen of oral tofacitinib, 5 to 10 mg twice daily, was given to treated patients. Dosing spanned 6 to 18 months on tofacitinib, then 6 months off drug.

The treatment was: oral pan-JAK inhibitor, 5-10 mg twice daily. The germline V and J ends were trimmed by 4 bases and 1 base, with 14 bases remaining between them. This CDR3 is built from 15 residues. In germline, CDR1 is SGHTA, CDR2 FQGNSA. The authors extracted RNA and reverse transcribed it into cDNA as the sequencing template. TCRdb keeps only in-frame clones here, not all; method: immunoSEQ multiplex PCR. The sample consists of about 200,000 clones, more than 55% of them appearing once. Regarding the study as a whole: Under tofacitinib, fewer expanded CD8+ clones appeared among the top 100 scalp clones.

On this clone: Its antigen is undetermined.

This clonotype was obtained from a human donor with alopecia areata. The sequences come from CD4+ T cells sorted from blood, collected at week 49, from a patient treated with tofacitinib. This chain uses TRBV7-2 with TRBJ2-7, with D perhaps being TRBD1 or TRBD2 (5 bases each). The CDR3 bases are TGTGCCAGCAGCTCACTCGGGGCGAATTCCTACGAGCAGTACTTC. Its protein is CASSSLGANSYEQYF.